The rows below give T cell receptor beta chains drawn from one sample of a study of response to subunit inactivated influenza vaccine. TCRdb recomputed calls from the RT-PCR reads with MiXCR, one row per CDR3 protein. Of roughly 760,000 distinct CDR3 sequences in the sample, roughly 20% are singletons; the top ten hold about a tenth. The specimen was PBMCs from blood, collected 4 to 6 days after vaccination. The origin of the receptors is a man aged 45 to 65 who received an inactivated influenza vaccine. CDR3s leave out the opening cysteine and the closing phenylalanine or tryptophan. Some rows mark clone size as missing; the rest say once, few, many or name a class of expanded clone.

V gene	clone size	J gene	CDR3 protein
TRBV12-3/TRBV12-4	NA	TRBJ1-5	ASSRTLRQGYNQPQH
TRBV12-3/TRBV12-4	few	TRBJ1-2	ASSSQGQGSYGYT
TRBV27	NA	TRBJ2-7	ASSLSVTSIFYEQY
TRBV20-1	NA	TRBJ2-7	SADPPGLKGLAGSYEQY
TRBV4-3	NA	TRBJ1-1	ASSGGGRAAF
TRBV4-1	NA	TRBJ2-7	ASSTIFRDRKTYEQY
TRBV2	NA	TRBJ1-4	ATKTGPPPEKLF
TRBV7-2	NA	TRBJ2-1	ASSLVAGNFNEQF
TRBV6-2/TRBV6-3	few	TRBJ2-1	ASRSPVSGRANEQF
TRBV24-1	NA	TRBJ2-3	ATRETGSRTDTQY